These T cell receptor beta chains were read from a single sample in a study of blood T cell repertoires in COVID-19. Assay: immunoSEQ multiplex PCR; the TCRdb copy retains only in-frame clones and omits some. Of about 69,000 clones in the sample, about nine tenths were seen once. The sample taken for sequencing was peripheral blood. The receptors shown here come from a woman aged 18-29 years with acute or convalescent COVID-19. CDR3s include the opening cysteine and the closing phenylalanine or tryptophan. D genes are given only for firm matches. A row's size may be missing; if present it is once, few, many or a size class.

v_gene	j_gene	abundance	d_gene	CDR3nt	CDR3aa
TRBV30	TRBJ2-2	.	.	TGTGCCTGGAGTGTACTTGGTTCTGGCACCGGGGAGCTGTTTTTT	CAWSVLGSGTGELFF
TRBV7-2	TRBJ1-2	.	TRBD1	TGTGCCAGCAGCCTTCAAGACAGGGATGGCTACACCTTC	CASSLQDRDGYTF
TRBV5-8	TRBJ2-7	.	.	TGTGCCAGCAGCACTGCCCAGGGATCCCTGGCCTACGAGCAGTACTTC	CASSTAQGSLAYEQYF
TRBV7-2	TRBJ2-5	.	TRBD2	TGTGCCAGCAGCAAGACTAGCGGGAGGGGAGAGACCCAGTACTTC	CASSKTSGRGETQYF
TRBV2	TRBJ2-3	.	TRBD1	TGTGCCAGCAGTGGATGGACAGGGGGCACAGATACGCAGTATTTT	CASSGWTGGTDTQYF
TRBV5-5	TRBJ2-7	.	TRBD2	TGTGCCAGCAGCAGTGAGCGGGACTTCTCCTACGAGCAGTACTTC	CASSSERDFSYEQYF
TRBV12-3/TRBV12-4	TRBJ2-5	.	.	TGTGCCAGCGGGGGGGCCCACCAAGAGACCCAGTACTTC	CASGGAHQETQYF
TRBV15	TRBJ1-4	.	TRBD1	TGTGCCACCAGCGTGGGACAGCTCAATGAAAAACTGTTTTTT	CATSVGQLNEKLFF
TRBV28	TRBJ1-1	once	.	TGTGCCAGCAGTTTACGGGGAACTGAAGCTTTCTTT	CASSLRGTEAFF
TRBV15	TRBJ1-1	.	.	TGTGCCACCAGCTCACGGGCCAGGGGCACTGAAGCTTTCTTT	CATSSRARGTEAFF
TRBV6-5	TRBJ2-4	.	TRBD1	TGTGCCAGCAGGAGCTCAACAGGGGGCAGTGACATTCAGTACTTC	CASRSSTGGSDIQYF
TRBV6-5	TRBJ1-2	.	.	TGTGCCAGCAGTTACCGAGAGGGTTCCTATGGCTACACCTTC	CASSYREGSYGYTF